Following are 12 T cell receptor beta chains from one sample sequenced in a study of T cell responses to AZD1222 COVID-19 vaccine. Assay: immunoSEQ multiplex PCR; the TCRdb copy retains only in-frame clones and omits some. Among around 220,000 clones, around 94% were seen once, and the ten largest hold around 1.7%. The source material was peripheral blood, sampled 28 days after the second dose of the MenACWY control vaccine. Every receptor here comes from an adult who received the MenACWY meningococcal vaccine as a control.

For the CDR3, the DNA is TGTGCCAGTAAGGTTAGAGCCCTTGAAGCACCCCTCCACTTT. Translating gives CASKVRALEAPLHF. The rearrangement uses TRBV19 and TRBJ1-6; no definite D call. Trimming took off 7 bases at V and 11 bases at J, with 18 bases between the two ends. CDR1 and CDR2 (germline): LNHDA, SQIVND (reference sequence). CDR3 length: 14 residues.

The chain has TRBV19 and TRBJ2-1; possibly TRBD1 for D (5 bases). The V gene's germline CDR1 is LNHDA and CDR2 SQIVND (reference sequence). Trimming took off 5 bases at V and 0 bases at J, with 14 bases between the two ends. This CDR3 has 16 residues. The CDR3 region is CASSVPRQSSYNEQFF. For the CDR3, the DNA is TGTGCCAGTAGTGTCCCGCGACAGAGCTCCTACAATGAGCAGTTCTTC.

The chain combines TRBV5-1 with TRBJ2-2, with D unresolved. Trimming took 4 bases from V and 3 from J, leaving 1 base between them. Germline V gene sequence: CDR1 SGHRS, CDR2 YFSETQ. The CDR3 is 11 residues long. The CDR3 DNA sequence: TGCGCCAGCAGCCACACCGGGGAGCTGTTTTTT. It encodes CASSHTGELFF.

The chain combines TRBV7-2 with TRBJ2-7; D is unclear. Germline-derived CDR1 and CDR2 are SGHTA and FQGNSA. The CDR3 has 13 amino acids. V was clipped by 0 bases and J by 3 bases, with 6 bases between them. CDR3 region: CASSLAENYEQYF. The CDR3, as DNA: TGTGCCAGCAGCTTAGCGGAGAACTACGAGCAGTACTTC.

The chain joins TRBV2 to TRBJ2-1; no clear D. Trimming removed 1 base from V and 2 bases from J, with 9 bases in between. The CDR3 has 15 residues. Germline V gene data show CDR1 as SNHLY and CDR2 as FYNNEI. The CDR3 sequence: CASSEGLPPYNEQFF. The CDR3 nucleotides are TGTGCCAGCAGTGAAGGGTTACCGCCCTACAATGAGCAGTTCTTC.

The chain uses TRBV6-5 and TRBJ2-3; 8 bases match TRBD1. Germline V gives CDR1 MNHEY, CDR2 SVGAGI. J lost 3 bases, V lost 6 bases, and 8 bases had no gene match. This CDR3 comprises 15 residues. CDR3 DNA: TGTGCCAGCAGAGGGACAGGCTGGGGGACAGATACGCAGTATTTT. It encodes CASRGTGWGTDTQYF.

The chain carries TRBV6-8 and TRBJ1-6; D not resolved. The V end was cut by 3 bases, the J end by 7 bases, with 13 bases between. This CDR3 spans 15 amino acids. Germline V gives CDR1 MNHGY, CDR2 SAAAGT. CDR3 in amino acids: CASSYGWGGNSPLHF. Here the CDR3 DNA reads TGTGCCAGCAGTTATGGTTGGGGTGGCAATTCACCCCTCCACTTT.

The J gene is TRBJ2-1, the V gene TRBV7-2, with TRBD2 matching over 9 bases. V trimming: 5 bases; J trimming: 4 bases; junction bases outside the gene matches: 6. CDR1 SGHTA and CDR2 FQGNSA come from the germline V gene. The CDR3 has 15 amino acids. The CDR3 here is CASSPTSGNYNEQFF. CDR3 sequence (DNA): TGTGCCAGCAGCCCGACTAGCGGCAATTACAATGAGCAGTTCTTC. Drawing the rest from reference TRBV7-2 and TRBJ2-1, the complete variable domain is GAGVSQSPSNKVTEKGKDVELRCDPISGHTALYWYRQSLGQGLEFLIYFQGNSAPDKSGLPSDRFSAERTGGSVSTLTIQRTQQEDSAVYLCASSPTSGNYNEQFFGPGTRLTVL.

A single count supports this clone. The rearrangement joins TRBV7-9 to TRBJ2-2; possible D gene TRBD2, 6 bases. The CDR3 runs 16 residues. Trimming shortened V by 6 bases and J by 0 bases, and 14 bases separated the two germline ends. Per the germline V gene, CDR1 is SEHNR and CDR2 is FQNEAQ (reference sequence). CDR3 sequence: CASSPRLVANTGELFF. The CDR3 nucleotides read TGTGCCAGCAGTCCTCGACTAGTCGCGAACACCGGGGAGCTGTTTTTT.

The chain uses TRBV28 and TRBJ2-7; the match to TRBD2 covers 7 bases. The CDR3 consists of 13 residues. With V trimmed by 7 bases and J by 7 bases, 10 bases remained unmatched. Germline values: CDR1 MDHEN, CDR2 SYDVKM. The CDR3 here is CASTSGGLVEQYF. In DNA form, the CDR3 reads TGTGCCAGCACTTCCGGGGGGTTAGTGGAGCAGTACTTC.

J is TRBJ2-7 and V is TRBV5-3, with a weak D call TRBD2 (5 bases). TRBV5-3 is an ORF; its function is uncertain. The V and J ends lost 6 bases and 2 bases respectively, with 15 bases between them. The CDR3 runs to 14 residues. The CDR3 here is CARNEGGPPYEQYF. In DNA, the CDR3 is TGTGCCAGAAATGAAGGAGGACCCCCCTACGAGCAGTACTTC.

The CDR3 DNA reads TGTGCCAGCAGCCAAGGGACTAGCCCGCAAGAGACCCAGTACTTC. It specifies CASSQGTSPQETQYF. V gene TRBV3-1 (or the pseudogene TRBV3-2) combines with J gene TRBJ2-5, with 8 positions matching TRBD2. Germline CDR1 is LGHDT and CDR2 is YNNKEL (reference sequence). The V gene end was trimmed by 1 base and the J gene end by 2 bases; junction bases not matched to a gene: 3. This CDR3 has 15 amino acids.